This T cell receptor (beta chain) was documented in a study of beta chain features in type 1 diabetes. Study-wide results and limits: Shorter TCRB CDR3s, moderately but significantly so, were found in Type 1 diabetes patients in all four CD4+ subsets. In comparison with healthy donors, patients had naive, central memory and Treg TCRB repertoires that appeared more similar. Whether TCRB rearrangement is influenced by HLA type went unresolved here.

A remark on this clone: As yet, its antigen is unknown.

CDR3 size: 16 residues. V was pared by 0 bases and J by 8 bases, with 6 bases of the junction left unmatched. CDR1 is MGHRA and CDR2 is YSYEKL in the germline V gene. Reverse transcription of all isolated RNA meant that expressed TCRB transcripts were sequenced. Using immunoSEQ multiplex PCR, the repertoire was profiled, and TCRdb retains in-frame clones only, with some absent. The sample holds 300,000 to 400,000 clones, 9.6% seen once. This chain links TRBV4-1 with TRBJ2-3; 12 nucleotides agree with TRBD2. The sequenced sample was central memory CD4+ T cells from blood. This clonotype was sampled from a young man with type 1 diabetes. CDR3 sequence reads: CASSQEGLAGYGTQYF. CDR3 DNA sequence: TGCGCCAGCAGCCAAGAAGGACTAGCGGGATATGGTACGCAGTATTTT.